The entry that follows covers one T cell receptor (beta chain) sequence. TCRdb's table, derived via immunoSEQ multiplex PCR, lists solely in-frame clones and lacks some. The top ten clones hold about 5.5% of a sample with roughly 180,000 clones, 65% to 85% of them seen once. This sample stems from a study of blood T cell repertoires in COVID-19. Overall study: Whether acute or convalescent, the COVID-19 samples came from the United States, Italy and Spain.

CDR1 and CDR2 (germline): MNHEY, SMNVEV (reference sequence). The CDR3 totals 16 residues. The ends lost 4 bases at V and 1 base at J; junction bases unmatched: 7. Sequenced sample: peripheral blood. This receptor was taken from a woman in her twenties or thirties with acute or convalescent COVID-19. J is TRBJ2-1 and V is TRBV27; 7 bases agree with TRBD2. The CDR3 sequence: CASSSLAGRSYNEQFF. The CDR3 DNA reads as TGTGCCAGCAGTTCCCTCGCCGGGAGGTCCTACAATGAGCAGTTCTTC.